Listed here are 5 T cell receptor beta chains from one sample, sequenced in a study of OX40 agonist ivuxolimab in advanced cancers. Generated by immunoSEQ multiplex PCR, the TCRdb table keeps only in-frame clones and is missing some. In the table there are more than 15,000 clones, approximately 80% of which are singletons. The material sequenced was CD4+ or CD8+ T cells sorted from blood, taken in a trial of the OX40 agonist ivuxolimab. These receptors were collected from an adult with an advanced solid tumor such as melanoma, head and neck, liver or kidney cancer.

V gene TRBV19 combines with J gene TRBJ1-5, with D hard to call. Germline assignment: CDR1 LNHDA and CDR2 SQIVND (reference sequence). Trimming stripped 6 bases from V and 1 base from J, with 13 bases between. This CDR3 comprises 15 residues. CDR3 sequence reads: CASRGFLLSNQPQHF. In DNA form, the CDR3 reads TGTGCCAGTAGGGGGTTCCTGTTAAGCAATCAGCCCCAGCATTTT.

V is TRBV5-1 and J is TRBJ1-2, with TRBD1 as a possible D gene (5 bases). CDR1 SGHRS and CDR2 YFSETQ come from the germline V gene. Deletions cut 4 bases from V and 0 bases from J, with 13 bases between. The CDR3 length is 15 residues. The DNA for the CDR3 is TGCGCCAGCAGCCCCGCGGGGGGAACTAACTATGGCTACACCTTC. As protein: CASSPAGGTNYGYTF. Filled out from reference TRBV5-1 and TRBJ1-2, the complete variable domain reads KAGVTQTPRYLIKTRGQQVTLSCSPISGHRSVSWYQQTPGQGLQFLFEYFSETQRNKGNFPGRFSGRQFSNSRSEMNVSTLELGDSALYLCASSPAGGTNYGYTFGSGTRLTVV.

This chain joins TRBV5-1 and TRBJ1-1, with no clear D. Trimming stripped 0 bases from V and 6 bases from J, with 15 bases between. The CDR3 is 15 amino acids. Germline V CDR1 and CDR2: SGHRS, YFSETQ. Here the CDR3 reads CASSLEGPGSAEAFF. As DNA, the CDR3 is TGCGCCAGCAGCTTGGAGGGCCCGGGGAGCGCTGAAGCTTTCTTT.

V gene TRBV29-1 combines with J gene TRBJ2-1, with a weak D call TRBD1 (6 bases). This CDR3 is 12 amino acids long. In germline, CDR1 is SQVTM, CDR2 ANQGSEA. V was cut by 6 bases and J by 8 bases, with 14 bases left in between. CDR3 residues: CSVNRVEDEQFF. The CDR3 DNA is TGCAGCGTAAACAGGGTTGAGGATGAGCAGTTCTTC.

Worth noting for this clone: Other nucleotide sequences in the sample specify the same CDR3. This CDR3 reads CASRIGRLNTEAFF. The CDR3 coding sequence is TGTGCCAGCAGGATTGGGCGATTGAACACTGAAGCTTTCTTT. The chain is built from TRBV13 and TRBJ1-1, with D unclear. The CDR3 is 14 amino acids. Germline CDR1 reads PRHDT; CDR2 reads FYEKMQ (reference sequence). Trimming pared 6 bases from V and 0 bases from J, leaving 11 bases between.